The 22 T cell receptor beta chains given below trace back to one sample, sequenced in a study of blood T cell repertoires in COVID-19. TCRdb keeps only in-frame clones here, not all; method: immunoSEQ multiplex PCR. The table has around 300,000 clones, 65% to 90% seen once. The sample was peripheral blood. These receptor sequences come from a human donor in a cohort sampled during active COVID-19.

V gene TRBV2 combines with J gene TRBJ2-7; tentatively, D is TRBD1 (6 bases). Between the trimmed V and J ends, which lost 8 bases and 2 bases, there was a span of 10 bases. Germline lookup yields CDR1 SNHLY and CDR2 FYNNEI. This CDR3 has 12 residues. CDR3 DNA: TGTGCCAGCGGGACACTCACCTACGAGCAGTACTTC. This gives the protein CASGTLTYEQYF.

The chain joins TRBV4-1 to TRBJ1-1; D perhaps matches TRBD1 (5 bases). Trimming removed 1 base from V and 5 bases from J, with 23 bases in between. Germline V gene lookup returns CDR1 MGHRA and CDR2 YSYEKL. The CDR3 is 18 residues long. CDR3 loop: CASSQVSGVRAGGTEAFF. The CDR3 DNA is TGCGCCAGCAGCCAAGTTAGTGGGGTTAGGGCCGGGGGGACTGAAGCTTTCTTT.

The chain employs TRBV5-1 and TRBJ1-6, with 8 bases that match TRBD1. The V segment lost 3 bases and the J segment 7 bases; nucleotides outside the gene matches: 6. This CDR3 comprises 15 residues. CDR1 and CDR2 (germline): SGHRS, YFSETQ. The CDR3 loop is CASSSEQGGNSPLHF. The CDR3 nucleotides are TGCGCCAGCAGCTCCGAACAGGGGGGGAATTCACCCCTCCACTTT.

The table lists this clone with a few counts. The chain joins TRBV2 to TRBJ2-1; 11 bases fit TRBD2. V gave up 5 bases and J gave up 8 bases; unmatched junction bases: 8. Germline V lookup: CDR1 SNHLY, CDR2 FYNNEI. The CDR3 consists of 15 residues. Here the CDR3 reads CASSFLTSGTDEQFF. DNA of the CDR3: TGTGCCAGCAGTTTCCTGACTAGCGGGACCGATGAGCAGTTCTTC.

J is TRBJ1-2 and V is TRBV10-3, with 7 bases identical to TRBD1. The CDR3 length is 13 residues. V shed 6 bases and J 7 bases; nucleotides not matched to a gene: 8. Germline V gene sequence: CDR1 ENHRY, CDR2 SYGVKD. In DNA, the CDR3 is TGTGCCATCAGCCTACAGGGGTCGGGTGGCTACACCTTC. Protein: CAISLQGSGGYTF.

This chain connects TRBV7-2 to TRBJ2-1; 10 nucleotides line up with TRBD2. Losses at the gene ends were 3 bases for V and 4 bases for J; bases not matched to a gene: 15. The CDR3 length is 19 residues. Germline-derived CDR1 and CDR2 are SGHTA and FQGNSA. CDR3 region: CASSFDIPLAGGLYNEQFF. DNA of the CDR3: TGTGCCAGCAGCTTCGATATCCCTTTAGCGGGAGGCCTGTACAATGAGCAGTTCTTC.

The chain couples TRBV6-1 to TRBJ2-7; D may be TRBD1 (5 bases). Germline V gene sequence: CDR1 MNHNS, CDR2 SASEGT. V dropped 1 base and J dropped 4 bases, with 17 bases sitting between them. CDR3 length: 16 residues. For the CDR3, the DNA is TGTGCCAGCAGTGAAGTAGTCGGTAGGGGCCCGTACGAGCAGTACTTC. Its translation: CASSEVVGRGPYEQYF.

The chain uses TRBV6-5 and TRBJ1-6; D may be TRBD1 (6 bases). Germline V CDR1 and CDR2: MNHEY, SVGAGI. The CDR3 runs 14 residues. Trimming took off 2 bases at V and 5 bases at J, with 7 bases between the two ends. The chain's CDR3 is CASSYGQNNSPLHF. DNA of the CDR3: TGTGCCAGCAGTTACGGACAGAATAATTCACCCCTCCACTTT.

This clone was seen once. CDR3 sequence reads: CASSLMGGPANEQFF. The DNA for the CDR3 is TGTGCCAGCAGCTTAATGGGAGGGCCGGCCAATGAGCAGTTCTTC. The V and J genes are TRBV7-2 and TRBJ2-1; TRBD2 agrees at 7 bases. V lost 2 bases and J lost 6; bases outside the gene matches: 7. The CDR3 loop spans 15 amino acids. Germline CDR1 reads SGHTA; CDR2 reads FQGNSA.

V is TRBV3-1 (or the pseudogene TRBV3-2) and J is TRBJ2-1; 7 nucleotides agree with TRBD2. The germline V gene has CDR1 LGHDT and CDR2 YNNKEL (reference sequence). This CDR3 is built from 15 residues. After removal of 4 bases from V and 7 bases from J, the junction contained 10 bases not matched to a gene. The CDR3 DNA is TGTGCCAGCAGCCCTAGCGATTGGGGAGGGAATGAGCAGTTCTTC. Translation: CASSPSDWGGNEQFF.

This chain uses TRBV19 with TRBJ2-3, with 13 bases identical to TRBD2. Per the germline V gene, CDR1 is LNHDA and CDR2 is SQIVND (reference sequence). V was pared by 8 bases and J by 2 bases, with 13 bases of the junction left unmatched. The CDR3 has 18 amino acids. The CDR3 region has the DNA TGTGCCAGTGGCCCGGGACTAGCGGGACTTACTTCCACAGATACGCAGTATTTT. This gives the protein CASGPGLAGLTSTDTQYF.

V gene TRBV4-2 combines with J gene TRBJ2-3; D perhaps matches TRBD1 (5 bases). The CDR3 loop spans 14 amino acids. The V gene's germline CDR1 is LGHNA and CDR2 YNFKEQ. V shed 8 bases and J shed 3 bases, with 15 bases lying between them. CDR3 DNA sequence: TGTGCCAGCGGGGCTCGACCTAAAACAGATACGCAGTATTTT. Translated: CASGARPKTDTQYF.

On this clone itself: Its ends do not fully match the called genes, so a read error is possible. Other DNA sequences in the same sample also yield this CDR3. This chain uses TRBV4-1 with TRBJ2-7; possibly TRBD1 for D (6 bases). The V gene's germline CDR1 is MGHRA and CDR2 YSYEKL. This CDR3 comprises 16 residues. In DNA, the CDR3 is TGCGCCAGCAGCCAAGGCACACAGGGCCTCACCTACGAGCAGTATTTC. Its translation is CASSQGTQGLTYEQYF.

This clone was seen only a few times. V gene TRBV12-3 or TRBV12-4 combines with J gene TRBJ1-5; D not resolved. The V and J ends lost 5 bases and 7 bases respectively, with 12 bases between them. The CDR3 runs 13 residues. The CDR3 loop reads CASSPGLEQPQHF. CDR3 nucleotide sequence: TGTGCCAGCAGTCCTGGACTGGAACAGCCCCAGCATTTT.

The chain carries TRBV24-1 and TRBJ2-1, with 10 bases matching TRBD1. Trimming removed 0 bases from V and 6 bases from J; junction bases left unmatched: 13. The germline V gene encodes CDR1 KGHDR and CDR2 SFDVKD. The CDR3 covers 19 residues. The CDR3 here is CATSDLGLQPGQGFNEQFF. The CDR3, as DNA: TGTGCCACCAGTGATTTGGGCCTTCAACCGGGACAGGGGTTCAATGAGCAGTTCTTC.

The rearrangement links TRBV9 to TRBJ2-5; a weak D match, TRBD2 (5 bases). V lost 0 bases and J 5 bases, leaving 14 bases between the germline ends. Germline CDR1 reads SGDLS; CDR2 reads YYNGEE. This CDR3 has 15 amino acids. The CDR3 nucleotides are TGTGCCAGCAGCGTAGGAGACGGGATCTTGGAGACCCAGTACTTC. Its protein is CASSVGDGILETQYF.

About this clone itself: Different DNA sequences within this sample yield the same CDR3. The chain recombines TRBV5-1 with TRBJ1-1; TRBD1 matches at 7 bases. The CDR3 sequence is 14 residues long. Looked up from germline, CDR1 is SGHRS and CDR2 is YFSETQ. Trimming at V came to 3 bases and at J to 1 base, leaving 3 bases not matched to a gene. Written as DNA, the CDR3 is TGCGCCAGCAGCTCGGGACAGCCGAACACTGAAGCTTTCTTT. This codes for CASSSGQPNTEAFF.

The J gene is TRBJ2-5, the V gene TRBV7-6; 9 nucleotides align to TRBD2. The CDR3 is 16 residues long. Germline values: CDR1 SGHVS, CDR2 FNYEAQ. V was clipped by 4 bases and J by 1 base; unmatched bases: 7. The CDR3 DNA sequence: TGTGCCAGCAGCTACTCCCCTAGCGGGGTCCAAGAGACCCAGTACTTC. Amino acid sequence: CASSYSPSGVQETQYF.

This clone has at least ten counts. This sample also contains other DNA sequences that code for the same CDR3. The V gene is TRBV7-2, the J gene TRBJ1-4; D call uncertain. Per the germline V gene, CDR1 is SGHTA and CDR2 is FQGNSA. The CDR3 runs to 13 residues. The V end lost 3 bases, the J end lost 5 bases, and 7 bases lay between the germline ends. The DNA of the CDR3 is TGTGCCAGCAGCTTCGGAGGAAATGAAAAACTGTTTTTT. Its protein is CASSFGGNEKLFF.

The chain employs TRBV5-1 and TRBJ1-5; D perhaps matches TRBD1 (5 bases). This CDR3 contains 14 residues. V lost 2 bases and J lost 4, with 10 bases in between. Germline CDR1 SGHRS, CDR2 YFSETQ. The DNA for the CDR3 is TGCGCCAGCAGCTTAGGGGCAGAAAATCAGCCCCAGCATTTT. This codes for CASSLGAENQPQHF.

This chain links TRBV2 with TRBJ2-1; D is perhaps TRBD1 (6 bases). The germline gives CDR1 SNHLY, CDR2 FYNNEI. This CDR3 has 14 amino acids. V shed 7 bases and J shed 8 bases, with 18 bases lying between them. CDR3 DNA: TGTGCCAGCAACGGGGAGACAGGAATCGATGAGCAGTTCTTC. Residues: CASNGETGIDEQFF.

This clone was seen a handful of times. V usage is TRBV7-3 and J usage is TRBJ1-1; no clear D gene. Germline assignment: CDR1 SGHTA and CDR2 FQGTGA. Trimming took 1 base from V and 1 from J, leaving 10 bases between them. The CDR3 is made up of 15 amino acids. The CDR3 nucleotides are TGTGCCAGCAGCTTAAACTCGATTCAGAACACTGAAGCTTTCTTT. Amino acids: CASSLNSIQNTEAFF.